This TCR beta chain was obtained from a study of blood T cells in healthy people across ages. This clonotype was observed a handful of times. In germline, CDR1 is SGHRS, CDR2 YFSETQ. This CDR3 has 16 amino acids. V shed 0 bases and J shed 2 bases, with 12 bases lying between them. Through a sample-barcoded 5' primer and a J-beta primer mix, a second PCR was run for 7 to 11 cycles. TCRdb passed the 5' RACE reads through MiXCR, listing each CDR3 protein once. The data hold over a million distinct CDR3 sequences, with 40% to 50% observed a single time. The sequenced sample was blood. The origin of this receptor is an older woman in good health. The chain is built from TRBV5-1 and TRBJ2-4; D uncertain. The CDR3 bases are TGCGCCAGCAGCTTGGCAGCCCCTGGGACCAAAAACATTCAGTACTTC. As protein: CASSLAAPGTKNIQYF. Variable domain in full (rest from reference TRBV5-1 and TRBJ2-4): KAGVTQTPRYLIKTRGQQVTLSCSPISGHRSVSWYQQTPGQGLQFLFEYFSETQRNKGNFPGRFSGRQFSNSRSEMNVSTLELGDSALYLCASSLAAPGTKNIQYFGAGTRLSVL.